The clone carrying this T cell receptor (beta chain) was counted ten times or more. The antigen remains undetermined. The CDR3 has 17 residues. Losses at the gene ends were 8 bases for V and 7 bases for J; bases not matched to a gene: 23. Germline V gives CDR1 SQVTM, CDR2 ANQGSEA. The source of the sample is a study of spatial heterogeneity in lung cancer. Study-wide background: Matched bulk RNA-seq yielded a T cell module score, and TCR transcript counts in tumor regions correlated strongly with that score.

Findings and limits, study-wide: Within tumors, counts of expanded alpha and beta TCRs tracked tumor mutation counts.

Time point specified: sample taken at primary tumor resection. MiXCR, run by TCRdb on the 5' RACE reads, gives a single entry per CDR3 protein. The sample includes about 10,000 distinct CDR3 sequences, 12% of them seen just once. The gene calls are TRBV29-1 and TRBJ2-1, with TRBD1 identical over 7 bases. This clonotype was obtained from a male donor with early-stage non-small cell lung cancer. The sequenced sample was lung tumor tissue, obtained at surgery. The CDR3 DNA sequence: TGCAGCCTAGTGGGGACAGATATTACGTTTAGGGAAAATGAGCAGTTCTTC. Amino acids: CSLVGTDITFRENEQFF.